This passage covers 6 T cell receptor beta chains from one sample sequenced in a study of cytomegalovirus exposure and HLA in healthy donors. PCR amplification relied on 60 Vbeta primers (plus 13 Jbeta primers). Repertoires were generated with immunoSEQ multiplex PCR, while TCRdb's copy carries only in-frame clones and drops some. In the table there are about 63,000 clones, approximately 79% of which are singletons. The specimen was PBMCs. These receptors were obtained from a woman aged 25 to 39 in good health and CMV-seronegative.

In its sample, this clone was seen a few times. The V gene is TRBV14, the J gene TRBJ1-1; 8 bases agree with TRBD1. Germline CDR1 SGHDN, CDR2 FVKESK. CDR3 length equals 13 residues. The J segment lost 5 bases and the V segment lost 5 bases, leaving 4 bases of the junction unmatched. As DNA, the CDR3 is TGTGCCAGCAGCTCAACAGGGGGTACTGAAGCTTTCTTT. This encodes CASSSTGGTEAFF.

The sample holds a few counts of this clone. This chain links TRBV11-2 with TRBJ2-7; 9 bases line up with TRBD1. This CDR3 is built from 16 residues. The germline gives CDR1 SGHAT, CDR2 FQNNGV. Trimming at V came to 5 bases and at J to 4 bases, leaving 12 bases not matched to a gene. The CDR3 protein is CASSTSSYRGQYEQYF. The CDR3 DNA follows: TGTGCCAGCAGCACCTCCTCTTACAGGGGGCAGTACGAGCAGTACTTC.

V gene TRBV18 combines with J gene TRBJ2-7, with 8 bases lining up with TRBD1. Trimming removed 3 bases from V and 5 bases from J; junction bases left unmatched: 6. CDR1 KGHSH and CDR2 LQKENI come from the germline V gene. The CDR3 runs to 14 residues. CDR3 region: CASSPGQGTDEQYF. The CDR3, as DNA: TGTGCCAGCTCACCCGGACAGGGTACCGACGAGCAGTACTTC.

The genes are TRBV27 and TRBJ1-1; 10 nucleotides match TRBD1. The trim removed 8 bases at V and 5 bases at J, leaving 8 bases unmatched. This CDR3 comprises 14 residues. Germline V lookup: CDR1 MNHEY, CDR2 SMNVEV (reference sequence). The CDR3 spells CASGDRGHLTEAFF. The DNA for the CDR3 is TGTGCCAGCGGGGACAGGGGCCACCTAACTGAAGCTTTCTTT.

This clone was observed a handful of times. This rearrangement joins TRBV5-4 to TRBJ1-4, with TRBD1 as a possible D gene (6 bases). The CDR3 runs 16 residues. The V gene's germline CDR1 is SGHNT and CDR2 YYREEE (reference sequence). V shed 1 base and J shed 0 bases, with 10 bases lying between them. In DNA, the CDR3 is TGTGCCAGCAGCTTGTACAGGGACGCAACTAATGAAAAACTGTTTTTT. Residues: CASSLYRDATNEKLFF.

This clone appeared a few times. V is TRBV4-3 and J is TRBJ2-3, with TRBD1 matching 9 bases. The CDR3 sequence is 16 residues long. After removal of 0 bases from V and 4 bases from J, the junction contained 5 bases not matched to a gene. CDR1 and CDR2 (germline): LGHNA, YSLEER. In nucleotides, the CDR3 is TGCGCCAGCAGCCAAGATCCCGGGACAGGGTCAGATACGCAGTATTTT. Translated, it gives CASSQDPGTGSDTQYF.